The 16 T cell receptor beta chains below all came from one sample that was sequenced in a study of cytomegalovirus exposure and HLA in healthy donors. 60 Vbeta and 13 Jbeta primers were used in PCR. Here immunoSEQ multiplex PCR was the method, and the copy in TCRdb shows in-frame clones only, minus some. The sample has 70,000 or so clones. Sequenced input: PBMCs. These receptors were taken from a man in his forties or fifties in good health and CMV-seronegative.

The rearrangement links TRBV7-9 to TRBJ2-3; D not resolved. Germline CDR1 and CDR2: SEHNR and FQNEAQ (reference sequence). The CDR3 extends over 17 amino acids. The ends were cut back, 1 base at V and 2 bases at J, with 16 bases in the middle. The CDR3 coding sequence is TGTGCCAGCAGCTTAGAGCAGGCCCTTCTTCCCACAGATACGCAGTATTTT. It yields the protein CASSLEQALLPTDTQYF.

The chain has TRBV30 and TRBJ1-2; tentatively, D is TRBD1 (5 bases). Germline CDR1 GTSNPN, CDR2 SVGIG (reference sequence). The CDR3 is made up of 12 amino acids. V was pared by 0 bases and J by 8 bases, with 10 bases between. CDR3 nucleotides: TGTGCCTGGAGTGTAGGGCAGGGCGGCTACACCTTC. The encoded protein is CAWSVGQGGYTF.

The chain employs TRBV9 and TRBJ2-2, with a possible D match to TRBD2 (6 bases). The germline V and J ends were trimmed by 3 bases and 4 bases, with 10 bases remaining between them. CDR1 and CDR2 (germline): SGDLS, YYNGEE. The CDR3 is 14 residues long. As DNA, the CDR3 is TGTGCCAGCAGCGCGACTAGATCCACCGGGGAGCTGTTTTTT. This encodes CASSATRSTGELFF.

CDR3 loop: CAWSVSLGTGTSGNYGYTF. For the CDR3, the DNA is TGTGCCTGGAGTGTATCGCTTGGGACAGGCACCAGTGGGAACTATGGCTACACCTTC. The chain is built from TRBV30 and TRBJ1-2; 8 bases agree with TRBD1. The CDR3 totals 19 residues. Germline CDR1 and CDR2: GTSNPN and SVGIG (reference sequence). The trim removed 0 bases at V and 2 bases at J, leaving 17 bases unmatched. The full variable domain, rest sourced from reference TRBV30 and TRBJ1-2, is SQTIHQWPATLVQPVGSPLSLECTVEGTSNPNLYWYRQAAGRGLQLLFYSVGIGQISSEVPQNLSASRPQDRQFILSSKKLLLSDSGFYLCAWSVSLGTGTSGNYGYTFGSGTRLTVV.

The J gene is TRBJ2-7, the V gene TRBV30; TRBD1 matches at 8 bases. Germline V gene data show CDR1 as GTSNPN and CDR2 as SVGIG (reference sequence). The length of the CDR3 is 11 residues. V shed 7 bases, J shed 2 bases, and the junction held 1 base outside the gene matches. CDR3: CASQGAYEQYF. The CDR3, as DNA: TGTGCCTCACAGGGGGCCTACGAGCAGTACTTC.

V gene TRBV19 combines with J gene TRBJ2-1; TRBD2 aligns across 7 bases. The germline V gene encodes CDR1 LNHDA and CDR2 SQIVND (reference sequence). The trim removed 5 bases at V and 3 bases at J, leaving 4 bases unmatched. The CDR3 loop spans 14 amino acids. The CDR3 region is CASSPWTSYNEQFF. In DNA form, the CDR3 reads TGTGCCAGTAGTCCCTGGACTAGCTACAATGAGCAGTTCTTC. Looking up the rest from reference TRBV19 and TRBJ2-1 gives the full variable domain: DGGITQSPKYLFRKEGQNVTLSCEQNLNHDAMYWYRQDPGQGLRLIYYSQIVNDFQKGDIAEGYSVSREKKESFPLTVTSAQKNPTAFYLCASSPWTSYNEQFFGPGTRLTVL.

CDR3 bases: TGTGCCAGCAGCTTAGAACAGAACACTGAAGCTTTCTTT. It translates to CASSLEQNTEAFF. The V and J genes are TRBV11-1 and TRBJ1-1; no clear D. V gave up 1 base and J gave up 1 base, with 4 bases separating them. The CDR3 runs to 13 residues. Germline lookup yields CDR1 SGHAT and CDR2 FQDESV (reference sequence).

V gene TRBV5-1 combines with J gene TRBJ2-2, with D perhaps TRBD1 (6 bases). CDR3 length: 15 amino acids. V lost 1 base, J lost 2 bases, and 9 bases lay in between. CDR1 SGHRS and CDR2 YFSETQ come from the germline V gene. The CDR3 protein is CASSLQGLNTGELFF. CDR3 bases: TGCGCCAGCAGCTTGCAGGGGTTAAACACCGGGGAGCTGTTTTTT.

The chain links TRBV5-5 to TRBJ1-5; D ambiguous. Trimming removed 1 base at V and 3 bases at J, with 11 bases between. Germline assignment: CDR1 SGHKS and CDR2 YYEKEE (reference sequence). The CDR3 runs to 15 residues. CDR3 residues: CASSLLDTSNQPQHF. CDR3 sequence (DNA): TGTGCCAGCAGCTTGTTAGACACATCCAATCAGCCCCAGCATTTT.

The chain recombines TRBV4-2 with TRBJ2-5; the match to TRBD1 covers 8 bases. With 0 bases clipped from V and 7 bases from J, the junction kept 10 bases outside the gene matches. This CDR3 has 16 amino acids. Germline V gene data show CDR1 as LGHNA and CDR2 as YNFKEQ. CDR3 DNA: TGTGCCAGCAGCCAAGATCAAGGACAGGGCGCGGGGACCCAGTACTTC. As protein: CASSQDQGQGAGTQYF.

The chain combines TRBV18 with TRBJ1-2, with a possible D match to TRBD1 (6 bases). This CDR3 has 13 residues. Per the germline V gene, CDR1 is KGHSH and CDR2 is LQKENI. Trimming shortened V by 5 bases and J by 4 bases, and 11 bases separated the two germline ends. CDR3: CASSTGDIYGYTF. For the CDR3, the DNA is TGTGCCAGCTCAACTGGGGACATCTATGGCTACACCTTC.

The rearrangement uses TRBV7-8 and TRBJ1-5; TRBD1 agrees at 9 bases. CDR1 and CDR2 from the germline V gene are SGHVS and FQNEAQ. There are 15 residues in the CDR3. V was clipped by 5 bases and J by 6 bases; unmatched bases: 8. The CDR3: CASSQAGTGSQPQHF. For the CDR3, the DNA is TGTGCCAGCAGCCAAGCGGGGACAGGGAGTCAGCCCCAGCATTTT.

The chain links TRBV15 to TRBJ1-1, with a weak D call TRBD1 (5 bases). CDR1 and CDR2 (germline): LNHNV, YYDKDF (reference sequence). The CDR3 has 15 amino acids. Trimming cost V 0 bases and J 5 bases, with 13 bases left between them. The CDR3 DNA sequence: TGTGCCACCAGCAGAGAAGGTGCGGGGGAAACTGAAGCTTTCTTT. It codes for CATSREGAGETEAFF.

The chain is built from TRBV4-1 and TRBJ1-6; 8 bases match TRBD1. Germline CDR1 reads MGHRA; CDR2 reads YSYEKL. Trimming took 1 base from V and 10 from J; bases not matched to a gene: 12. This CDR3 region has 17 residues. In DNA form, the CDR3 reads TGCGCCAGCAGCCAAGTTTCACATGGACAGGGATCCTCACCCCTCCACTTT. Its translation is CASSQVSHGQGSSPLHF.

To note about this clone: An end of the junction does not agree with germline; a read error may underlie this. V and J are TRBV19 and TRBJ2-5, with D possibly matching TRBD2 (5 bases). The germline CDR1 and CDR2 sequences are LNHDA and SQIVND (reference sequence). This CDR3 contains 13 residues. Here the CDR3 reads CASNAGRQEAQYF. CDR3 DNA: TGTGCCAGTAATGCGGGTCGTCAAGAGGCCCAGTACTTC.

The rearrangement joins TRBV19 to TRBJ2-7; D is unclear. The CDR3 spans 13 residues. Trimming removed 5 bases from V and 0 bases from J, with 8 bases in between. Germline CDR1 and CDR2: LNHDA and SQIVND (reference sequence). The CDR3 loop is CASSPRGSYEQYF. The CDR3 DNA reads TGTGCCAGTAGTCCTCGCGGCTCCTACGAGCAGTACTTC.